A single sample is the source of the 17 T cell receptor beta chains below, sequenced in a study of T cells after yellow fever vaccination. Each CDR3 protein gets one entry after TCRdb re-called the 5' RACE reads with MiXCR. The sample records about 50,000 distinct CDR3 sequences, approximately 6.1% being singletons. The material sequenced was PBMCs, either bulk or a sorted T-cell subset (CD4+, CD8+, memory, or dextramer-sorted; not recorded which), taken on the day of the yellow fever booster vaccination. The receptors here all came from a man in his late teens or twenties who received the YFV17D yellow fever vaccine.

This clonotype was found many times. The J gene is TRBJ2-1, the V gene TRBV7-9, with D possibly matching TRBD2 (6 bases). The ends were cut back, 5 bases at V and 2 bases at J, with 13 bases in the middle. The CDR3 loop spans 15 amino acids. Germline CDR1 reads SEHNR; CDR2 reads FQNEAQ (reference sequence). This CDR3 reads CASSATGVTYNEQFF. The CDR3 coding sequence is TGTGCCAGCAGCGCAACGGGGGTAACCTACAATGAGCAGTTCTTC.

Ten or more counts support this clonotype. In DNA form, the CDR3 reads TGTGCCAGCAGCTTAGGCGGCGGGGTGAACAATGAGCAGTTCTTC. Its protein is CASSLGGGVNNEQFF. The chain links TRBV7-3 to TRBJ2-1; TRBD2 is a possible D gene (6 bases). Trimming took 2 bases from V and 5 from J, leaving 13 bases between them. This CDR3 comprises 15 residues. The germline V gene has CDR1 SGHTA and CDR2 FQGTGA.

The rearrangement joins TRBV7-9 to TRBJ2-1, with D unclear. The CDR3 length is 15 residues. Germline V gives CDR1 SEHNR, CDR2 FQNEAQ (reference sequence). Trimming removed 5 bases from V and 0 bases from J, with 11 bases in between. The CDR3 sequence: CASSPSMSSYNEQFF. For the CDR3, the DNA is TGTGCCAGCAGCCCATCAATGAGCTCCTACAATGAGCAGTTCTTC.

This clonotype appeared many times. The J gene is TRBJ2-3, the V gene TRBV30; TRBD1 agrees at 7 bases. Germline loops: CDR1 GTSNPN, CDR2 SVGIG (reference sequence). V trimming: 1 base; J trimming: 4 bases; junction bases outside the gene matches: 26. CDR3 size: 21 residues. In nucleotides, the CDR3 is TGTGCCTGGAGTGGTACTGGGCCTCACAGGGGTTTTTCTGTTTTATCAGATACGCAGTATTTT. Its translation is CAWSGTGPHRGFSVLSDTQYF.

This clonotype was counted at least ten times. In DNA, the CDR3 is TGTGCCAGCAGTCGGGGGGCATTTCTCGAGCAGTACGTC. Amino acids: CASSRGAFLEQYV. The chain combines TRBV6-2 or TRBV6-3 with TRBJ2-7, with TRBD2 as a possible D gene (7 bases). CDR1 is MNHEY and CDR2 is SVGEGT in the germline V gene. The CDR3 spans 13 residues. With 5 bases removed from V and 6 bases from J, the gap between germline ends came to 14 bases.

This clonotype was found a few times. V usage is TRBV5-4 and J usage is TRBJ2-3, with D possibly being TRBD2 (5 bases). The V gene's germline CDR1 is SGHNT and CDR2 YYREEE (reference sequence). Trimming cost V 2 bases and J 0 bases, with 10 bases left between them. The CDR3 has 15 amino acids. Here the CDR3 reads CASSLGRTSTDTQYF. The DNA for the CDR3 is TGTGCCAGCAGCTTAGGCCGGACTAGCACAGATACGCAGTATTTT.

This clonotype was picked up many times. The CDR3 DNA is TGCAGTGCCAAGGGCGGGAGCTCCTACGAGCAGTACGTC. As protein: CSAKGGSSYEQYV. V gene TRBV20-1 combines with J gene TRBJ2-7; 7 nucleotides agree with TRBD2. The germline CDR1 and CDR2 sequences are DFQATT and SNEGSKA (reference sequence). J was trimmed by 0 bases and V by 6 bases; bases with no gene match: 5. The CDR3 runs to 13 residues.

CDR3 coding DNA: TGTGCCAGCAGAGTCACAGGGGGCGAGGTCTATGGCTACACCTTC. As protein: CASRVTGGEVYGYTF. The rearrangement joins TRBV2 to TRBJ1-2; 9 nucleotides line up with TRBD1. V trimming: 6 bases; J trimming: 4 bases; junction bases outside the gene matches: 9. This CDR3 is 15 amino acids long. Per germline, CDR1 SNHLY and CDR2 FYNNEI.

CDR3 DNA: TGTGCCAGCAGCCAAGGACAGGGGGAAACCTACGAGCAGTACGTC. This encodes CASSQGQGETYEQYV. The chain joins TRBV3-1 to TRBJ2-7, with 9 bases matching TRBD1. The CDR3 is made up of 15 amino acids. The junction had 3 bases not matched to a gene; V was cut back by 1 base and J by 2 bases. From germline, CDR1 is LGHDT and CDR2 YNNKEL (reference sequence).

The chain couples TRBV27 to TRBJ1-5, with 9 bases fitting TRBD1. V was clipped by 5 bases and J by 0 bases; unmatched bases: 5. CDR1 is MNHEY and CDR2 is SMNVEV in the germline V gene (reference sequence). The CDR3 spans 16 residues. The CDR3 protein is CASSPLGQGSNQPQHF. CDR3 in DNA: TGTGCCAGCAGTCCACTGGGACAGGGTAGCAATCAGCCCCAGCATTTT.

This clonotype was observed at least ten times. This chain links TRBV5-1 with TRBJ1-5, with D tentatively TRBD1 (6 bases). Per germline, CDR1 SGHRS and CDR2 YFSETQ. The CDR3 length is 13 residues. V was cut by 4 bases and J by 4 bases, with 9 bases left in between. The CDR3 spells CASSVDRNQPQHF. DNA of the CDR3: TGCGCCAGCAGCGTGGACAGAAATCAGCCCCAGCATTTT.

This clonotype was detected ten times or more. The chain recombines TRBV7-9 with TRBJ2-3; 11 bases line up with TRBD2. Trimming at V came to 10 bases and at J to 2 bases, leaving 5 bases not matched to a gene. The CDR3 has 14 residues. Germline-derived CDR1 and CDR2 are SEHNR and FQNEAQ (reference sequence). This chain's CDR3 is CATSTSGDTDTQYF. In nucleotides, the CDR3 is TGTGCCACCTCGACTAGCGGGGACACAGATACGCAGTATTTT.

This clonotype has a count of ten or more. The chain links TRBV2 to TRBJ2-7; TRBD2 might be the D (6 bases). V gave up 7 bases and J gave up 3 bases, with 22 bases separating them. CDR3 size: 16 residues. Germline V gene data show CDR1 as SNHLY and CDR2 as FYNNEI. The CDR3 bases are TGTGCCAGCAATGGAGGGCCGGGAAATGTCGGCTACGAGCAGTACGTC. It codes for CASNGGPGNVGYEQYV.

This clonotype was counted at least ten times. The chain is built from TRBV5-6 and TRBJ2-1, with 7 positions matching TRBD2. CDR3 size: 11 residues. Per germline, CDR1 SGHDT and CDR2 YYEEEE. Trimming cost V 3 bases and J 10 bases; bases outside gene matches: 1. The CDR3 DNA reads as TGTGCCAGCAGCTGGGGAGGGGAGCAGTTCTTC. Its translation: CASSWGGEQFF.

This clonotype was counted at least ten times. The V gene is TRBV7-9, the J gene TRBJ2-5; D unclear. This CDR3 has 15 amino acids. V lost 0 bases to trimming and J lost 2 bases, with 10 bases between them. Per the germline V gene, CDR1 is SEHNR and CDR2 is FQNEAQ (reference sequence). The CDR3 DNA sequence: TGTGCCAGCAGCTTAGCTGGTGTAACTCAAGAGACCCAGTACTTC. Its protein is CASSLAGVTQETQYF.

This clonotype was detected many times. The gene calls are TRBV5-1 and TRBJ2-1, with D unclear. Per germline, CDR1 SGHRS and CDR2 YFSETQ. Trimming cost V 0 bases and J 8 bases, with 3 bases left between them. The CDR3 loop spans 11 amino acids. The CDR3, as DNA: TGCGCCAGCAGCTTGGCCTATGAGCAGTTCTTC. Residues: CASSLAYEQFF.

This clonotype occurred many times. The V and J genes are TRBV7-9 and TRBJ2-1; D gene ambiguous. Germline lookup yields CDR1 SEHNR and CDR2 FQNEAQ (reference sequence). The CDR3 sequence is 13 residues long. With 5 bases removed from V and 0 bases from J, the gap between germline ends came to 5 bases. The CDR3 is CASSGSSYNEQFF. In DNA, the CDR3 is TGTGCCAGCAGCGGAAGCTCCTACAATGAGCAGTTCTTC.